There are many counts of the clone carrying this T cell receptor beta chain. Its antigen is unknown. One entry per CDR3 protein results from TCRdb running MiXCR on the 5' RACE reads. In the table there are more than 65,000 distinct CDR3 sequences, approximately 5% of which are singletons. The entry originates in a study of T cells after yellow fever vaccination. General study points: In post-booster samples, most primary-vaccination clones reappeared (just under 97% CD4, roughly 88% CD8).

This CDR3 has 13 residues. Germline CDR1 reads DFQATT; CDR2 reads SNEGSKA (reference sequence). V shed 2 bases and J shed 5 bases, with 9 bases lying between them. This chain joins TRBV20-1 and TRBJ2-2; D might be TRBD1 (5 bases). The receptor was derived from a man younger than 30 who received the YFV17D yellow fever vaccine. The sample was CD4+ T cells sorted from PBMCs, taken approximately 16 days after the first yellow fever vaccination. The CDR3 here is CSARQGFTGELFF. The CDR3 DNA follows: TGCAGTGCTAGACAGGGTTTTACCGGGGAGCTGTTTTTT.